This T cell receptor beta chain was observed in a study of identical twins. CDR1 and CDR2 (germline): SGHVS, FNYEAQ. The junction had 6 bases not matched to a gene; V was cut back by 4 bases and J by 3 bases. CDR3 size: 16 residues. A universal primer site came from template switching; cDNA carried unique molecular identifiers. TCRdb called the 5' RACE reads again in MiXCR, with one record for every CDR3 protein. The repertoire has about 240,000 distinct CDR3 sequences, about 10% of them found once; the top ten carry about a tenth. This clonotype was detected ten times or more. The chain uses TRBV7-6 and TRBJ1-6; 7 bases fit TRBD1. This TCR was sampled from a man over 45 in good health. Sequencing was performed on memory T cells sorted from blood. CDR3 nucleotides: TGTGCCAGCAGCTCTCAACAGGGGTTCTATAATTCACCCCTCCACTTT. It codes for CASSSQQGFYNSPLHF.